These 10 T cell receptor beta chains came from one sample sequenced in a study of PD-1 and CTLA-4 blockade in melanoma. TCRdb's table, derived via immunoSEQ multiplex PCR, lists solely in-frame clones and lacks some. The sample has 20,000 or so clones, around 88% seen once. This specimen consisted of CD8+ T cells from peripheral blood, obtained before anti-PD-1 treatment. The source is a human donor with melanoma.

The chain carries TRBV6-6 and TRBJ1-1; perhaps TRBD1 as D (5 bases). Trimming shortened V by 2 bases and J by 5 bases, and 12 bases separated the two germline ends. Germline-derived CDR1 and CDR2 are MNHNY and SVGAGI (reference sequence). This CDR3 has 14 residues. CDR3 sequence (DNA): TGTGCCAGCAGTTACCGGGGGGGATCTACTGAAGCTTTCTTT. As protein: CASSYRGGSTEAFF.

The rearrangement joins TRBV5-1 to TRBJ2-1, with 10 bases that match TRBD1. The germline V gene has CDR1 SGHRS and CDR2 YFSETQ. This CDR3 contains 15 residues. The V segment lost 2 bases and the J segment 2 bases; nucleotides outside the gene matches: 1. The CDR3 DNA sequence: TGCGCCAGCAGCTTCGGGACAGGGGCCTACAATGAGCAGTTCTTC. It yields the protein CASSFGTGAYNEQFF.

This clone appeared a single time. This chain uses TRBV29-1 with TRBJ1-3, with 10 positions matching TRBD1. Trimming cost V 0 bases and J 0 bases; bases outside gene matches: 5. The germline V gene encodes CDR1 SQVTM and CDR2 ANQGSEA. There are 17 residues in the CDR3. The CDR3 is CSVEDLTGGFSGNTIYF. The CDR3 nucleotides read TGCAGCGTTGAAGATCTGACAGGGGGCTTCTCTGGAAACACCATATATTTT.

Here the CDR3 DNA reads TGTGCCAGCAGTTACGGACAGGGGGCCGGAGAAAAACTGTTTTTT. Its translation: CASSYGQGAGEKLFF. The rearrangement uses TRBV6-5 and TRBJ1-4; 11 bases line up with TRBD1. J lost 8 bases, V lost 2 bases, and 4 bases had no gene match. The CDR3 contains 15 residues. Germline V gene lookup returns CDR1 MNHEY and CDR2 SVGAGI.

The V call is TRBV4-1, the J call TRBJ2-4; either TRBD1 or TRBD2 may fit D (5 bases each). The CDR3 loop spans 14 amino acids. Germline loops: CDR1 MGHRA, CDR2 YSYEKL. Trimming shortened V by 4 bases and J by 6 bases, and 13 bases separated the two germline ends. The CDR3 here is CASSPFDGGNIQYF. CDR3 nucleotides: TGCGCCAGCAGCCCGTTCGATGGGGGAAACATTCAGTACTTC.

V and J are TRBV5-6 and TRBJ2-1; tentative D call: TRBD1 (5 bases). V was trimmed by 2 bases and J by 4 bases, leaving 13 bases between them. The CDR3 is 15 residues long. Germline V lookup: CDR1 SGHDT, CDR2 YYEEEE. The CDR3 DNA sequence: TGTGCCAGCAGCTTTTCCCGACAGCCTTACAATGAGCAGTTCTTC. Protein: CASSFSRQPYNEQFF.

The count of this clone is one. The CDR3 coding sequence is TGTGCCAGCTCACCGACTAGCGGGGGCGCCAGCTCCTACGAGCAGTACTTC. Amino acid sequence: CASSPTSGGASSYEQYF. This chain connects TRBV18 to TRBJ2-7; 12 nucleotides match TRBD2. Unmatched junction bases numbered 6, after V lost 3 bases and J lost 0 bases. The CDR3 has 17 amino acids. CDR1 and CDR2 from the germline V gene are KGHSH and LQKENI.

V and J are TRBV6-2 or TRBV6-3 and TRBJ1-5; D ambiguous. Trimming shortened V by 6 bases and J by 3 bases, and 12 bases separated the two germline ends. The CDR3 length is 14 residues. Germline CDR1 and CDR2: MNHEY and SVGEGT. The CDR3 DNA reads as TGTGCCAGCAGCCTGGGCGGTTACAATCAGCCCCAGCATTTT. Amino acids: CASSLGGYNQPQHF.

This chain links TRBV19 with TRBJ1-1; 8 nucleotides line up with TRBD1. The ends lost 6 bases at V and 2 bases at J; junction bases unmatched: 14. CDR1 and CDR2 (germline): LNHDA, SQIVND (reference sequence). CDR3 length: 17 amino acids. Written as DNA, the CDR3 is TGTGCCAGTAGCCTCCCAATTTTTGGACAGGGCAACACTGAAGCTTTCTTT. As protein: CASSLPIFGQGNTEAFF.

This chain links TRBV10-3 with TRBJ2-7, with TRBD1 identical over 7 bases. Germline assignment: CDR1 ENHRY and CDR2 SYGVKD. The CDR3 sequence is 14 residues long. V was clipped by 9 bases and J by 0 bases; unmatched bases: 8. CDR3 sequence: CAILTGSNSYEQYF. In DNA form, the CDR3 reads TGTGCCATACTGACAGGGTCAAACTCCTACGAGCAGTACTTC.